What follows are 20 T cell receptor beta chains derived from one specimen sequenced in a study of CD8+CD57+ T cells in acquired aplastic anemia. Using genomic DNA as the template, TCR beta VDJ and CDR3 profiling was carried out. TCRdb processed the reads anew with MiXCR; each CDR3 protein has one entry. Among about 120,000 distinct CDR3 sequences listed, nearly 40% were seen once. An expansion of CD8+CD57+ cells by flow cytometry had been shown in patients chosen for sequencing. The specimen was sorted CD4+, CD8+, or CD8+CD57+ T cells (not recorded which) from PBMCs. The receptors derive from a human donor with aplastic anemia.

This chain joins TRBV5-1 and TRBJ2-2, with D unresolved. This CDR3 comprises 14 residues. V was clipped by 1 base and J by 0 bases, with 4 bases between them. Germline V gene sequence: CDR1 SGHRS, CDR2 YFSETQ. CDR3 DNA sequence: TGCGCCAGCAGCTTGAGCTCGAACACCGGGGAGCTGTTTTTT. It encodes CASSLSSNTGELFF.

This chain uses TRBV19 with TRBJ2-7; D remains unclear. V lost 6 bases to trimming and J lost 2 bases, with 14 bases between them. Germline V CDR1 and CDR2: LNHDA, SQIVND (reference sequence). The CDR3 consists of 14 residues. CDR3 DNA sequence: TGTGCCAGTAGCAGACGTGATAGAGCCTACGAGCAGTACTTC. Its protein product is CASSRRDRAYEQYF.

This clonotype was counted at least ten times. The CDR3 sequence is CASRTGQAWGEQFF. The CDR3 coding sequence is TGTGCCAGCAGAACGGGACAGGCTTGGGGTGAGCAGTTCTTC. This sequence joins TRBV7-9 and TRBJ2-1, with 8 bases identical to TRBD1. The CDR3 totals 14 residues. J was trimmed by 9 bases and V by 6 bases; bases with no gene match: 10. Germline V lookup: CDR1 SEHNR, CDR2 FQNEAQ (reference sequence).

This clonotype appeared once. A much larger clonotype is one base distant, so this may be a read error. The genes are TRBV5-1 and TRBJ2-5; the D gene is possibly TRBD1 (5 bases). Per the germline V gene, CDR1 is SGHRS and CDR2 is YFSETQ. V gave up 4 bases and J gave up 4 bases, with 11 bases separating them. The CDR3 is 13 amino acids. Here the CDR3 DNA reads TGCGCCAGCAGCCTGCTGGGGCCAGAGACCCAGTACTTC. This translates into CASSLLGPETQYF.

On this clonotype: A read error may be the cause here, since a much bigger clone is one base away. This CDR3 is missing its conserved last phenylalanine or tryptophan, likely due to a read error. CDR3 in amino acids: CASSSHLGQAMNTEAFS. CDR3 DNA: TGTGCCAGTAGTTCTCATCTTGGACAGGCCATGAACACTGAAGCTTTCTCT. The chain links TRBV19 to TRBJ1-1; 7 bases match TRBD1. Per the germline V gene, CDR1 is LNHDA and CDR2 is SQIVND (reference sequence). The CDR3 runs 17 residues. The V gene end was trimmed by 5 bases and the J gene end by 0 bases; junction bases not matched to a gene: 12.

V usage is TRBV18 and J usage is TRBJ1-3, with TRBD1 matching 7 bases. V shed 6 bases and J 0 bases; nucleotides not matched to a gene: 5. The CDR3 totals 15 residues. Germline V lookup: CDR1 KGHSH, CDR2 LQKENI. CDR3 sequence (DNA): TGTGCCAGCTCCCAGGGACAGAGCTCTGGAAACACCATATATTTT. Residues: CASSQGQSSGNTIYF.

This clonotype was counted many times. This chain connects TRBV21-1 to TRBJ2-6; the D call TRBD2 from the table was never checked on the DNA. TRBV21-1 is termed a pseudogene. The CDR3 length is 20 residues. CDR3 DNA sequence: TGTGCCAGCAGCTCGCGACTAGCGGGGATTCTTAGCTCTGGGGCCAACGTCCTGACTTTC. It specifies CASSSRLAGILSSGANVLTF.

This clonotype has ten or more counts. V usage is TRBV5-4 and J usage is TRBJ1-2; D is possibly TRBD1 (5 bases). The CDR3 has 12 amino acids. V shed 0 bases and J shed 8 bases, with 8 bases lying between them. The V gene's germline CDR1 is SGHNT and CDR2 YYREEE (reference sequence). This CDR3 is CASSLGGEGYTF. In DNA, the CDR3 is TGTGCCAGCAGCTTGGGGGGGGAGGGCTACACCTTC.

The rearrangement links TRBV10-1 to TRBJ2-7; 8 positions match TRBD1. CDR1 is WNHNN, CDR2 SYGVQD, per germline (reference sequence). The length of the CDR3 is 15 residues. V dropped 6 bases and J dropped 1; count of bases not matched to a gene: 8. The CDR3: CASSHPGQGSYEQYF. In DNA, the CDR3 is TGCGCCAGCAGCCACCCCGGACAGGGATCCTACGAGCAGTACTTC.

This clonotype was picked up many times. The genes are TRBV10-1 and TRBJ2-2; no definite D call. V lost 3 bases and J 3 bases, leaving 14 bases between the germline ends. This CDR3 is built from 16 residues. Germline V gene lookup returns CDR1 WNHNN and CDR2 SYGVQD (reference sequence). CDR3 residues: CASSDLPAQYTGELFF. The CDR3 nucleotides are TGCGCCAGCAGTGACCTGCCAGCCCAGTACACCGGGGAGCTGTTTTTT.

This clonotype came up a few times. The chain couples TRBV6-1 to TRBJ1-2; D may be TRBD1 (5 bases). The CDR3 extends over 13 amino acids. Trimming removed 2 bases from V and 4 bases from J, with 8 bases in between. The V gene's germline CDR1 is MNHNS and CDR2 SASEGT. CDR3 region: CASSETGTYGYTF. The CDR3 DNA is TGTGCCAGCAGTGAAACGGGGACCTATGGCTACACCTTC.

This rearrangement joins TRBV29-1 to TRBJ1-2, with 7 bases lining up with TRBD1. V lost 5 bases and J lost 0; bases outside the gene matches: 6. There are 14 residues in the CDR3. Germline V gene data show CDR1 as SQVTM and CDR2 as ANQGSEA. The CDR3 spells CSVWAGGPNYGYTF. Written as DNA, the CDR3 is TGCAGCGTTTGGGCAGGGGGACCTAACTATGGCTACACCTTC.

The V and J genes are TRBV7-9 and TRBJ1-5; 9 bases match TRBD1. V shed 10 bases, J shed 7 bases, and the junction held 8 bases outside the gene matches. Germline V gives CDR1 SEHNR, CDR2 FQNEAQ (reference sequence). This CDR3 is built from 13 residues. The CDR3, as DNA: TGTGCCACCCTGGGACAGGGCGAACAGCCCCAGCATTTT. Encoded protein: CATLGQGEQPQHF.

This clonotype was recorded many times. V is TRBV10-3 and J is TRBJ1-2; no definite D call. V dropped 4 bases and J dropped 0 bases, with 12 bases sitting between them. CDR3 length: 15 residues. The V gene's germline CDR1 is ENHRY and CDR2 SYGVKD. This CDR3 reads CAISVGSASNYGYTF. The CDR3 DNA reads as TGTGCCATCAGTGTGGGCAGCGCTTCTAACTATGGCTACACCTTC.

This sequence joins TRBV7-2 and TRBJ2-7; TRBD1 or TRBD2 may be the D gene (5 bases each). Trimming removed 6 bases at V and 0 bases at J, with 12 bases between. The CDR3 is 14 residues long. Germline assignment: CDR1 SGHTA and CDR2 FQGNSA. In DNA, the CDR3 is TGTGCCAGCAGTCTTCAGGGACCCTCCTACGAGCAGTACTTC. The encoded protein is CASSLQGPSYEQYF.

The chain employs TRBV3-1 and TRBJ2-7; 12 positions agree with TRBD2. Per the germline V gene, CDR1 is LGHDT and CDR2 is YNNKEL (reference sequence). Trimming cost V 3 bases and J 9 bases; bases outside gene matches: 21. CDR3 size: 19 residues. This CDR3 is CASSQTPHRLAGAGEWQYF. The CDR3 DNA reads TGTGCCAGCAGCCAGACGCCACACAGACTAGCGGGGGCCGGCGAGTGGCAGTACTTC.

This clonotype was recorded many times. CDR3 sequence: CASTDGGAYGYTF. In DNA form, the CDR3 reads TGTGCCAGCACTGACGGGGGCGCTTATGGCTACACCTTC. The chain uses TRBV9 and TRBJ1-2; D perhaps matches TRBD1 (6 bases). This CDR3 has 13 residues. V was pared by 6 bases and J by 5 bases, with 14 bases between. The germline CDR1 and CDR2 sequences are SGDLS and YYNGEE.

This clonotype came up many times. The chain has TRBV10-2 and TRBJ2-2; TRBD2 might be the D (5 bases). CDR1 is WSHSY and CDR2 is SAAADI in the germline V gene. The CDR3 extends over 16 amino acids. The V gene lost 2 bases and the J gene lost 6 bases, with 16 bases spanning the gap. CDR3 nucleotide sequence: TGCGCCAGCAGTGAGACCTCGGGGAGAGGACCCGGGGAGCTGTTTTTT. This translates into CASSETSGRGPGELFF.

In its sample, this clonotype was seen many times. The CDR3 loop is CSARGPGTGEQYV. The CDR3 DNA reads TGCAGTGCTAGAGGCCCTGGGACTGGCGAGCAGTACGTC. The chain is built from TRBV20-1 and TRBJ2-7; possible D gene TRBD2, 6 bases. CDR3 length: 13 residues. V was trimmed by 1 base and J by 6 bases, leaving 13 bases between them. Germline V CDR1 and CDR2: DFQATT, SNEGSKA (reference sequence).

This chain uses TRBV7-6 with TRBJ2-3, with TRBD2 matching over 9 bases. The germline V gene encodes CDR1 SGHVS and CDR2 FNYEAQ. Germline trimming cut 1 base from V and 3 bases from J; bases unmatched to any gene: 2. This CDR3 comprises 15 residues. The CDR3 coding sequence is TGTGCCAGCAGCTTAGGCGGGGGGGAAACAGATACGCAGTATTTT. This translates into CASSLGGGETDTQYF.